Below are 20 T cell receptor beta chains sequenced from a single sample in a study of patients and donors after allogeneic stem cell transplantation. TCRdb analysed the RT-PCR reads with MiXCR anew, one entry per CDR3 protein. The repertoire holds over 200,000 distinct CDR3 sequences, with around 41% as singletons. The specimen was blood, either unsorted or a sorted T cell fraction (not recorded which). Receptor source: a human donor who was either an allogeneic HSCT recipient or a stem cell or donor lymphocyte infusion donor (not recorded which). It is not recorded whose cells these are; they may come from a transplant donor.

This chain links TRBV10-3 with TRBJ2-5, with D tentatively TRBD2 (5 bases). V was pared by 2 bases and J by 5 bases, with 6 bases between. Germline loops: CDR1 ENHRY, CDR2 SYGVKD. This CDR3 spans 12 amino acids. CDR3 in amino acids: CAISEERETQYF. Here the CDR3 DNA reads TGTGCCATCAGTGAGGAGCGGGAGACCCAGTACTTC.

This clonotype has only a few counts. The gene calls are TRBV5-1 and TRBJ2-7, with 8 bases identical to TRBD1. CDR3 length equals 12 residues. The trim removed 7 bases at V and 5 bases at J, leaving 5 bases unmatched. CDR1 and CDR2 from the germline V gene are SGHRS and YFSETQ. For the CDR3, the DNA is TGCGCCAGCTCAGGACAGGGCCACGAGCAGTACTTC. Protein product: CASSGQGHEQYF.

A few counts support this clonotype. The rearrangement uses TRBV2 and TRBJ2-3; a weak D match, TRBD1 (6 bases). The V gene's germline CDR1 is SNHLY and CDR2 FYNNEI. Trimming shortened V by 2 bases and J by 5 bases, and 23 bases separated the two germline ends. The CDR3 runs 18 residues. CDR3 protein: CASSEMQAITDSRDTQYF. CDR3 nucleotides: TGTGCCAGCAGTGAAATGCAGGCGATCACGGACAGCCGAGATACGCAGTATTTT.

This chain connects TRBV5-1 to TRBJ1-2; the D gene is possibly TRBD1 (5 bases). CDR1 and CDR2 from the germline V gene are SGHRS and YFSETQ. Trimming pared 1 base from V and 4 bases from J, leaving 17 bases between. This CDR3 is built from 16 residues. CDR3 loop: CASSLRRRGAGYGYTF. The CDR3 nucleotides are TGCGCCAGCAGCTTGAGGCGACGAGGGGCCGGCTATGGCTACACCTTC. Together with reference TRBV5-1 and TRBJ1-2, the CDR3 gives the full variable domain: KAGVTQTPRYLIKTRGQQVTLSCSPISGHRSVSWYQQTPGQGLQFLFEYFSETQRNKGNFPGRFSGRQFSNSRSEMNVSTLELGDSALYLCASSLRRRGAGYGYTFGSGTRLTVV.

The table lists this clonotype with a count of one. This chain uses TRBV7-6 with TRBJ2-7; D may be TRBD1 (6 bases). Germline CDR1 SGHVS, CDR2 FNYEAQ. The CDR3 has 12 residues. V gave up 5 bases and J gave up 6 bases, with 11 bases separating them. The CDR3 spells CASSIYRAEQYF. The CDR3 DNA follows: TGTGCCAGCAGCATTTACAGGGCCGAGCAGTACTTC.

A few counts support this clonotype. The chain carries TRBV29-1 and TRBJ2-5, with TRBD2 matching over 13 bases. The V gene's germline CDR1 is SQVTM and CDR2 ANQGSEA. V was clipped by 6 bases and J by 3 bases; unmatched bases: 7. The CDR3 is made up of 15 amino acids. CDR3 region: CSVAPGLAGKETQYF. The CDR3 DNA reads TGCAGCGTAGCCCCGGGACTAGCGGGGAAAGAGACCCAGTACTTC.

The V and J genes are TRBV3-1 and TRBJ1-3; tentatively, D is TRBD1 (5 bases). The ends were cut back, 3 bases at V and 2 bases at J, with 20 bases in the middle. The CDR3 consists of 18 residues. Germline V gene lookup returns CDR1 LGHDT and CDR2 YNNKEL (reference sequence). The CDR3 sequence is CASSQGPTPGRTGNTIYF. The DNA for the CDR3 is TGTGCCAGCAGCCAGGGGCCAACTCCAGGTCGGACTGGAAACACCATATATTTT.

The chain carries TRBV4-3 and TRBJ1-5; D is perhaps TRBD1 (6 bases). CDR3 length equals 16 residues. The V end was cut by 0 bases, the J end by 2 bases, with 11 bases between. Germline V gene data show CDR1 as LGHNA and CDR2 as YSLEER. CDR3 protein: CASSQDRGGRNQPQHF. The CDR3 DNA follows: TGCGCCAGCAGCCAAGATAGGGGGGGCCGCAATCAGCCCCAGCATTTT.

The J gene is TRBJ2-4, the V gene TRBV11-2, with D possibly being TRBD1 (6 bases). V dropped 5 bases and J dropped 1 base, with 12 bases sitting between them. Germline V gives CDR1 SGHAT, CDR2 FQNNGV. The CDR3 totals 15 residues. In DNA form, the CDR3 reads TGTGCCAGCAGCCCAAGCCAGGGGGCCAAAAACATTCAGTACTTC. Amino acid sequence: CASSPSQGAKNIQYF.

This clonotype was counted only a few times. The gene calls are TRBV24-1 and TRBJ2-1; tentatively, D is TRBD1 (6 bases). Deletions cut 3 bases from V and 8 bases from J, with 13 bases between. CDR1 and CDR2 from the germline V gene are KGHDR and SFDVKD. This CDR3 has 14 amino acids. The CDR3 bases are TGTGCCACCAGTGATCTCAATCCAGGGGATGAGCAGTTCTTC. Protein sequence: CATSDLNPGDEQFF.

The CDR3 reads CASSQGQDSGANVLTF. Written as DNA, the CDR3 is TGCGCCAGCAGCCAGGGACAGGACTCTGGGGCCAACGTCCTGACTTTC. The chain uses TRBV5-1 and TRBJ2-6; 8 bases match TRBD1. CDR1 and CDR2 from the germline V gene are SGHRS and YFSETQ. This CDR3 has 16 amino acids. Unmatched junction bases numbered 3, after V lost 4 bases and J lost 0 bases.

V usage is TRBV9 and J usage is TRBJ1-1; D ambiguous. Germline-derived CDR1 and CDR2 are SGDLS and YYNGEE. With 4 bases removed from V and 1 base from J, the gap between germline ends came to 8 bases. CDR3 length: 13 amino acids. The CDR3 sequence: CASSPRTNTEAFF. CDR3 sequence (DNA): TGTGCCAGCAGCCCCCGTACGAACACTGAAGCTTTCTTT.

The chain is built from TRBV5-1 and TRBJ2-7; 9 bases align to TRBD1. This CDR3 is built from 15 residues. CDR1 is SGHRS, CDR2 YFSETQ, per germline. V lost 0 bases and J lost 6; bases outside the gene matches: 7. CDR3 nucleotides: TGCGCCAGCAGCTTGGCGGTACAGGGGGCGTCCGAGCAGTACTTC. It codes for CASSLAVQGASEQYF.

CDR3 coding DNA: TGTGCCATCGGAACCAGGGGTGGTGACACTGAAGCTTTCTTT. It yields the protein CAIGTRGGDTEAFF. The gene calls are TRBV10-3 and TRBJ1-1; D possibly corresponds to TRBD1 (6 bases). This CDR3 is built from 14 residues. Germline CDR1 and CDR2: ENHRY and SYGVKD. V lost 8 bases, J lost 3 bases, and 16 bases lay in between.

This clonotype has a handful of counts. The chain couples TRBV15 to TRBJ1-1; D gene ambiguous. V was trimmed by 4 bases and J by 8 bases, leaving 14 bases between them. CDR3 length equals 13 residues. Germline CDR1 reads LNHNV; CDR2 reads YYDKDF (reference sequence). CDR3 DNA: TGTGCCACCAGCAAAGAGATCGGTTACGAAGCTTTCTTT. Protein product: CATSKEIGYEAFF.

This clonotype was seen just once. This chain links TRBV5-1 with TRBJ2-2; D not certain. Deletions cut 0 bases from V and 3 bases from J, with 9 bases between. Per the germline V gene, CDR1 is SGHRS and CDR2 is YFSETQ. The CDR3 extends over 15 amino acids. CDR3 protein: CASSLGHRDTGELFF. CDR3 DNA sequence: TGCGCCAGCAGCTTGGGACACCGGGACACCGGGGAGCTGTTTTTT.

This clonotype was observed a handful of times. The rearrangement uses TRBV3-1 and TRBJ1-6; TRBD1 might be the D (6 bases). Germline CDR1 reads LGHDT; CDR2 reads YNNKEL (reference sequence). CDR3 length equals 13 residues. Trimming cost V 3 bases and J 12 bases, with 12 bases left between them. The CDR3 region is CASSQTKGGPLHF. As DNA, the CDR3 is TGTGCCAGCAGCCAGACAAAGGGGGGACCCCTCCACTTT.

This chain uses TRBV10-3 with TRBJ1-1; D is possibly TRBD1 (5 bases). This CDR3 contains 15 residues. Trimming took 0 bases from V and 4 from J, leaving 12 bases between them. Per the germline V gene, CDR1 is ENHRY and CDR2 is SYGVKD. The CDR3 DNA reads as TGTGCCATCAGTGAGTCTTGGGGCCGTATCACTGAAGCTTTCTTT. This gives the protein CAISESWGRITEAFF.

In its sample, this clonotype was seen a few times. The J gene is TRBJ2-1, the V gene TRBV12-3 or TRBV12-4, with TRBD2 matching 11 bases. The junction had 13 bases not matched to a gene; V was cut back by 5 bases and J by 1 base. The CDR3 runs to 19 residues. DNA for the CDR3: TGTGCCAGCAGTGGCCGGGCTAGCGGGGGGCTACGGTCCTACAATGAGCAGTTCTTC. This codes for CASSGRASGGLRSYNEQFF.

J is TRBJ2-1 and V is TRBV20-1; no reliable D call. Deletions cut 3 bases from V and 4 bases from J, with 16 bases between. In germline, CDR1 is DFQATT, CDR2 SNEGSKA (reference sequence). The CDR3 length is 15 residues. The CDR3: CSASPTTKGYNEQFF. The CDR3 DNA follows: TGCAGTGCTAGCCCAACCACGAAAGGATACAATGAGCAGTTCTTC.